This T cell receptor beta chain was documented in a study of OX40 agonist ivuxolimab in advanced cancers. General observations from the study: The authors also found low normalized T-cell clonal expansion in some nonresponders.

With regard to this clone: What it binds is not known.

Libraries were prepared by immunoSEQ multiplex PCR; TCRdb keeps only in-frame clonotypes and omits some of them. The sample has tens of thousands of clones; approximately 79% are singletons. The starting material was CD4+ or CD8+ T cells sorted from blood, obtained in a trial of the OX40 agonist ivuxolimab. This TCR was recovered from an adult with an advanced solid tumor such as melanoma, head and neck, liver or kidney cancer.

Written as DNA, the CDR3 is TGTGCCAGCAATAGGGGAGAAAATGAAAAACTGTTTTTT. It is translated as CASNRGENEKLFF. The chain employs TRBV7-9 and TRBJ1-4, with a weak D call TRBD1 (5 bases). V shed 7 bases and J shed 5 bases, with 11 bases lying between them. This CDR3 spans 13 amino acids. The germline gives CDR1 SEHNR, CDR2 FQNEAQ (reference sequence).